One sample yielded the 11 T cell receptor beta chains listed below, sequenced in a study of OX40 agonist ivuxolimab in advanced cancers. Library preparation was by the immunoSEQ multiplex PCR assay. This is the immuneACCESS table as TCRdb keeps it, with only in-frame sequences that have V and J called. A part of the clones is gone; compared with another copy, unresolved V genes explain less than half, and the rest is unexplained. This sample is represented by about 73,000 clones; 88% of them were singletons. Around 3% of the sample is taken by the ten largest. This sample comprised CD4+ or CD8+ T cells sorted from blood, obtained in a trial of the OX40 agonist ivuxolimab. These receptors all come from an adult with an advanced solid tumor such as melanoma, head and neck, liver or kidney cancer.

This chain connects TRBV11-2 to TRBJ2-4; tentatively, D is TRBD1 or TRBD2 (5 bases each). This CDR3 is 14 amino acids long. Trimming took off 5 bases at V and 6 bases at J, with 14 bases between the two ends. CDR1 and CDR2 (germline): SGHAT, FQNNGV. CDR3 region: CASSVMGVGNIQYF. In DNA form, the CDR3 reads TGTGCCAGCAGCGTAATGGGGGTCGGAAACATTCAGTACTTC.

The chain is built from TRBV30 and TRBJ2-7; D remains unclear. Germline V gives CDR1 GTSNPN, CDR2 SVGIG (reference sequence). This CDR3 comprises 12 residues. Trimming left V 4 bases short and J 0 bases short, with 7 bases between. CDR3 sequence reads: CAWTGSSYEQYF. CDR3 nucleotides: TGTGCCTGGACAGGCAGCTCCTACGAGCAGTACTTC.

The J gene is TRBJ2-7, the V gene TRBV10-1, with D possibly matching TRBD2 (5 bases). Germline V gene sequence: CDR1 WNHNN, CDR2 SYGVQD (reference sequence). The CDR3 is made up of 13 amino acids. V dropped 2 bases and J dropped 2 bases, with 7 bases sitting between them. This CDR3 is CASSEEGPYEQYF. The CDR3 bases are TGCGCCAGCAGTGAGGAGGGCCCCTACGAGCAGTACTTC.

The chain links TRBV6-6 to TRBJ2-7, with TRBD1 as a possible D gene (6 bases). The CDR3 spans 12 residues. V shed 6 bases and J shed 2 bases, with 8 bases lying between them. Germline loops: CDR1 MNHNY, CDR2 SVGAGI (reference sequence). The CDR3 here is CASSTGTYEQYF. Written as DNA, the CDR3 is TGTGCCAGCAGCACAGGGACCTACGAGCAGTACTTC.

This chain links TRBV4-1 with TRBJ2-5; D may be TRBD1 (6 bases). The germline CDR1 and CDR2 sequences are MGHRA and YSYEKL. The V end lost 0 bases, the J end lost 5 bases, and 13 bases lay between the germline ends. This CDR3 comprises 15 residues. In DNA, the CDR3 is TGCGCCAGCAGCCAAGATCTTGGGGGCGCCGAGACCCAGTACTTC. Amino acid sequence: CASSQDLGGAETQYF.

This chain uses TRBV6-1 with TRBJ2-5, with D perhaps TRBD1 (5 bases). Trimming removed 5 bases from V and 4 bases from J, with 11 bases in between. Germline V gene lookup returns CDR1 MNHNS and CDR2 SASEGT. There are 13 residues in the CDR3. CDR3 residues: CASSSGSGETQYF. In DNA form, the CDR3 reads TGTGCCAGCAGTTCAGGGTCCGGAGAGACCCAGTACTTC.

The genes are TRBV2 and TRBJ2-7; 7 nucleotides match TRBD1. The CDR3 has 12 amino acids. CDR1 is SNHLY and CDR2 is FYNNEI in the germline V gene. The V segment lost 6 bases and the J segment 6 bases; nucleotides outside the gene matches: 5. CDR3 sequence (DNA): TGTGCCAGCAGCAGGACAGGAGGCGAGCAGTACTTC. This codes for CASSRTGGEQYF.

The chain has TRBV27 and TRBJ2-5; 12 bases align to TRBD2. Germline V gene sequence: CDR1 MNHEY, CDR2 SMNVEV (reference sequence). Trimming cost V 6 bases and J 3 bases; bases outside gene matches: 5. The CDR3 contains 15 residues. DNA for the CDR3: TGTGCCAGCAGGCGACTAGCGGGGGAGAAAGAGACCCAGTACTTC. This encodes CASRRLAGEKETQYF.

The table lists this clone with a count of one. The chain combines TRBV5-1 with TRBJ1-2; the D gene is possibly TRBD1 (5 bases). This CDR3 contains 13 residues. V was cut by 3 bases and J by 8 bases, with 14 bases left in between. The germline CDR1 and CDR2 sequences are SGHRS and YFSETQ. CDR3 protein: CASSSQVGWGYTF. The CDR3 nucleotides are TGCGCCAGCAGCTCACAGGTGGGTTGGGGCTACACCTTC.

The chain uses TRBV5-4 and TRBJ1-2; weak D call: TRBD1 (6 bases). The CDR3 is 14 residues long. V was shortened by 0 bases and J by 3 bases, with 9 bases between the two germline ends. Germline V gives CDR1 SGHNT, CDR2 YYREEE (reference sequence). This CDR3 reads CASSLDRVDYGYTF. The DNA for the CDR3 is TGTGCCAGCAGCTTGGACAGGGTTGACTATGGCTACACCTTC.

The table lists this clone with a few counts. This rearrangement joins TRBV6-5 to TRBJ1-1; possible D gene TRBD1, 5 bases. Germline loops: CDR1 MNHEY, CDR2 SVGAGI. The CDR3 runs to 14 residues. Trimming removed 5 bases at V and 5 bases at J, with 15 bases between. CDR3 loop: CASSPQGGLTEAFF. For the CDR3, the DNA is TGTGCCAGCAGTCCCCAGGGAGGGCTGACTGAAGCTTTCTTT.